Listed below are T cell receptor beta chains from one sample, sequenced in a study of shared clonotypes between healthy human individuals. Produced via immunoSEQ multiplex PCR; TCRdb's table is partial and in-frame only. The data contain about 1 million clones, around 75% of them singletons. Input material: memory CD4+ T cells sorted from blood. These TCRs come from a young man in good health. The CDR3 runs from the conserved cysteine through the conserved F or W. The D gene is left open where the match is weak. Not every row has a clone size; where given, it reads once, few, many or a size class.

TRBV5-4	NA	TRBD1	TRBJ2-1	TGTGCCAGCAGCGATCTCCGGGACAGGGGGATTAATGAGCAGTTCTTC	CASSDLRDRGINEQFF
TRBV18	NA	TRBD1	TRBJ2-1	TGTGCCAGCTCACCACCCGTACAGGGGGGCAATGAGCAGTTCTTC	CASSPPVQGGNEQFF
TRBV7-9	NA	NA	TRBJ1-6	TGTGCCAGCAGCTTAGGTCAGAATAATTCACCCCTCCACTTT	CASSLGQNNSPLHF
TRBV28	once	TRBD2	TRBJ2-3	TGTGCCAGCAGTACGGGACTAGCGGGGGGGCTGGTTACGCAGTATTTT	CASSTGLAGGLVTQYF
TRBV5-1	NA	NA	TRBJ2-7	TGCGCCAGCAGCCGTGACAGCGGACCCTACGAGCAGTACTTC	CASSRDSGPYEQYF
TRBV18	NA	NA	TRBJ1-3	TGTGCCAGCTCATCCGTCGGGGGGGAAGGAAACACCATATATTTT	CASSSVGGEGNTIYF
TRBV11-2	NA	NA	TRBJ2-7	TGTGCCAGCAGCTTAGGAGGGGCGGCCTACGAGCAGTACTTC	CASSLGGAAYEQYF
TRBV10-1	NA	TRBD1	TRBJ1-4	TGCGCCAGCAGACCTGACAGGGTCGGTGAAAAACTGTTTTTT	CASRPDRVGEKLFF
TRBV7-2	many	NA	TRBJ1-5	TGTGCCAGCAGCCCCCACTTGGAACAGCCCCAGCATTTT	CASSPHLEQPQHF
TRBV5-4	NA	NA	TRBJ2-7	TGTGCCAGCAGCTTGCTTGATTCCTACGAGCAGTACTTC	CASSLLDSYEQYF
TRBV5-1	NA	NA	TRBJ2-3	TGCGCCAGCAGCCCACACCCCTTGTCCGGGACCCCTTATGATACGCAGTATTTT	CASSPHPLSGTPYDTQYF
TRBV6-1	NA	TRBD2	TRBJ2-5	TGTGCCAGCAGACTAGCGGGGGAAGAGACCCAGTACTTC	CASRLAGEETQYF
TRBV7-2	NA	NA	TRBJ1-4	TGTGCCAGCAGCCGGAGGGCTACTAATGAAAAACTGTTTTTT	CASSRRATNEKLFF
TRBV30	few	TRBD1	TRBJ1-2	TGTGCCTGGAGACAGGCAGGGGGTCGTGGCTACACCTTC	CAWRQAGGRGYTF
TRBV5-6	NA	TRBD1	TRBJ1-2	TGTGCCAGCAGCCAGTTGGACAGGGTGGCCTATGGCTACACCTTC	CASSQLDRVAYGYTF
TRBV6-1	NA	TRBD1	TRBJ1-5	TGTGCCAGCAGCCAAATTGAACAGGGGAGGACGCCCCAGCATTTT	CASSQIEQGRTPQHF
TRBV2	few	NA	TRBJ1-1	TGTGCCAGCAGTGGTCAGCCAAACACTGAAGCTTTCTTT	CASSGQPNTEAFF
TRBV6-5	NA	NA	TRBJ2-3	TGTGCCAGCACCAAGGGGGGGAGCGCAGATACGCAGTATTTT	CASTKGGSADTQYF
TRBV10-2	few	NA	TRBJ1-1	TGCGCCAGCAGCTACAAGATGAACACTGAAGCTTTCTTT	CASSYKMNTEAFF
TRBV4-1	NA	NA	TRBJ2-4	TGCGCCAGCAGCCAAGGGGTAGAGGGAGCCAAAAACATTCAGTACTTC	CASSQGVEGAKNIQYF
TRBV29-1	NA	NA	TRBJ2-3	TGCAGCGGAACCCCCGGGACCTCGAGCACAGATACGCAGTATTTT	CSGTPGTSSTDTQYF
TRBV28	once	NA	TRBJ1-2	TGTGCCAGCAGAGAATGGCGGGGCTACACCTTC	CASREWRGYTF
TRBV4-3	NA	TRBD1	TRBJ1-3	TGCGCCAGCAGCCGTACAGGGGGAGGTGGCTCTGGAAACACCATATATTTT	CASSRTGGGGSGNTIYF
TRBV9	NA	TRBD1	TRBJ1-3	TGTGCCAGCAGCCCGACAGGGTTAGGTGGAAACACCATATATTTT	CASSPTGLGGNTIYF
TRBV10-3	NA	NA	TRBJ2-1	TGTGCCATCGCCCAGGTTGGCAATGAGCAGTTCTTC	CAIAQVGNEQFF
TRBV7-8	NA	NA	TRBJ2-1	TGTGCCAGCAGCTTCAGTAGCGGATACAATGAGCAGTTCTTC	CASSFSSGYNEQFF
TRBV7-2	NA	NA	TRBJ1-3	TGTGCCAGCAGCTCGGGACCCCCCGCAACAACGGGAAACACCATATATTTT	CASSSGPPATTGNTIYF
TRBV5-1	many	NA	TRBJ1-1	TGCGCCAGCAGCCAGAGGACAGCTAACACTGAAGCTTTCTTT	CASSQRTANTEAFF
TRBV19	NA	NA	TRBJ1-6	TGTGCCAGTAGTACTCTATCCGGGCAGGGGAATTCACCCCTCCACTTT	CASSTLSGQGNSPLHF
TRBV10-2	NA	TRBD2	TRBJ2-1	TGCGCCAGCAGTACCCCCTTCGGGAGGGTTTACAATGAGCAGTTCTTC	CASSTPFGRVYNEQFF
TRBV18	NA	NA	TRBJ2-2	TGTGCCAGCTCACCCTGGGACTTCACCGGGGAGCTGTTTTTT	CASSPWDFTGELFF
TRBV6-6	NA	NA	TRBJ2-2	TGTGCCAGCAGCCCAGGAGGACCCGGGGAGCTGTTTTTT	CASSPGGPGELFF
TRBV2	few	NA	TRBJ1-1	TGTGCCAGCGCCAGACAGCTGGACACTGAAGCTTTCTTT	CASARQLDTEAFF
TRBV5-1	NA	TRBD1	TRBJ1-1	TGCGCCAGCAGCTTCTACGACAGGGACGGTGAAGCTTTCTTT	CASSFYDRDGEAFF
TRBV18	NA	NA	TRBJ1-1	TGTGCCAGCTCACCAGATTTGAACACTGAAGCTTTCTTT	CASSPDLNTEAFF
TRBV12-5	NA	NA	TRBJ2-3	TGTGCTAGTGGTTTGGTACTGGGCGGCGGAACCACAGATACGCAGTATTTT	CASGLVLGGGTTDTQYF
TRBV7-9	NA	TRBD1	TRBJ1-2	TGTGCCAGCAGCTCCTCCGACAGGGGCAATGGCTACACCTTC	CASSSSDRGNGYTF
TRBV6-5	NA	NA	TRBJ1-1	TGTGCCAGCAGTTATCGGGGGCTGACTGAAGCTTTCTTT	CASSYRGLTEAFF
TRBV4-1	NA	NA	TRBJ1-4	TGCGCCAGCAGCCAATGGATACAGGGTCATGAAAAACTGTTTTTT	CASSQWIQGHEKLFF
TRBV6-1	NA	NA	TRBJ2-7	TGTGCCAGCAGTGTGAGGGTAACCTACGAGCAGTACTTC	CASSVRVTYEQYF
TRBV10-1	NA	NA	TRBJ2-3	TGCGCCAGCAGTGAGTTTCGGGGAAGGAATACGCAGTATTTT	CASSEFRGRNTQYF
TRBV6-1	once	NA	TRBJ2-7	TGTGCCAGCAGTGAATTTGGGCCCTACGAGCAGTACTTC	CASSEFGPYEQYF
TRBV19	NA	NA	TRBJ1-2	TGTGCCAGTAAGGACAGTAACTATGGCTACACCTTC	CASKDSNYGYTF
TRBV25-1	NA	TRBD1	TRBJ2-7	TGTGCCAGCGAGGGGGCAAAAGAGCAGTACTTC	CASEGAKEQYF
TRBV28	NA	NA	TRBJ1-5	TGTGCCAGCACTCCGACTGGGACCACCAATCAGCCCCAGCATTTT	CASTPTGTTNQPQHF
TRBV5-1	NA	TRBD2	TRBJ2-2	TGCGCCAGCAGCTTGCGCGGCACGACTAGCGTGAACGGGGAGCTGTTTTTT	CASSLRGTTSVNGELFF
TRBV30	NA	TRBD1	TRBJ1-2	TGTGCCTGGAGTCCCCGACAGGGTCATAATGGAAACTATGGCTACACCTTC	CAWSPRQGHNGNYGYTF
TRBV2	few	NA	TRBJ2-7	TGTGCCAGCAGGGGGGACACTTTTGGGCAGTACTTC	CASRGDTFGQYF
TRBV6-6	NA	NA	TRBJ2-3	TGTGCCAGCAGTTACGTCGGGGGAGATACGCAGTATTTT	CASSYVGGDTQYF
TRBV10-3	NA	NA	TRBJ2-1	TGTGCCATCAGTGTGGACTGGAGCTCCTACAATGAGCAGTTCTTC	CAISVDWSSYNEQFF
TRBV7-3	NA	NA	TRBJ2-2	TGTGCCAGCAGTAGGACAGCCTCGAACACCGGGGAGCTGTTTTTT	CASSRTASNTGELFF
TRBV10-3	NA	NA	TRBJ1-2	TGTGCCACCCAGGGAACTACAGGGTCGGGTTCCTTTTATGGCTACACCTTC	CATQGTTGSGSFYGYTF
TRBV6-1	NA	NA	TRBJ2-7	TGTGCCAGCTACATAATCGGGGGCGAGCAGTACTTC	CASYIIGGEQYF